Listed below are T cell receptor beta chains from one sample, sequenced in a study of blood T cell repertoires in COVID-19. Only in-frame clones appear in the TCRdb table, and some are missing; sequencing was by immunoSEQ multiplex PCR. The profile covers about 67,000 clones, with 87% appearing a single time and 15% to 20% taken by the ten largest. Sequenced input: peripheral blood. The receptors were sampled from an elderly woman with acute or convalescent COVID-19. The conserved cysteine and the conserved F or W are not part of the CDR3 here.

V	J	CDR3
TRBV6-4	TRBJ1-4	ASSDSPHPDGTNEKLF
TRBV5-4	TRBJ2-2	ASSLSLAGDTGELF
TRBV3-1/TRBV3-2	TRBJ2-1	ASLRGKGYEQF
TRBV18	TRBJ1-1	ASSTDRGPEAF
TRBV29-1	TRBJ2-7	SVVLGTGGSYEQY
TRBV19	TRBJ2-5	ASSRGDRDQETQY
TRBV5-8	TRBJ2-6	ASSPSWASGANVLT
TRBV9	TRBJ2-4	ASSVGAGNIQY
TRBV5-1	TRBJ1-3	ASSQRDRGNTIY
TRBV11-2	TRBJ1-4	ASSSPTGKDWEKLF
TRBV7-2	TRBJ2-5	ASSLTSEYQETQY
TRBV11-2	TRBJ1-5	ASSLLTGDQPQH
TRBV10-3	TRBJ2-3	AISELTSSTDTQY
TRBV29-1	TRBJ2-1	SASLAGEQF
TRBV19	TRBJ1-5	ASSSQGDSNQPQH
TRBV5-1	TRBJ2-7	ASSRDSYEQY
TRBV3-1/TRBV3-2	TRBJ2-1	ASGLLLNEQF
TRBV11-3	TRBJ2-7	ASSLNPGTPPY
TRBV24-1	TRBJ2-5	ATSVSGAETQY
TRBV15	TRBJ1-6	ATSTRQLYNSPLH
TRBV7-2	TRBJ2-1	ASSLARSDEQF
TRBV6-5	TRBJ2-1	ASSLVAGGDNEQF
TRBV5-1	TRBJ2-3	ASSLRRRTDTQY
TRBV30	TRBJ1-1	AWSQWGDTEAF
TRBV28	TRBJ2-5	ASSLGGQETQY
TRBV12-3/TRBV12-4	TRBJ2-7	ASSLQGSYEQY
TRBV5-1	TRBJ1-2	ASSPVPGDYGYT
TRBV2	TRBJ1-1	ASGVDMNTEAF
TRBV4-1	TRBJ1-2	ASSQDAGTGGILHT
TRBV7-2	TRBJ1-1	ASSLMGLLNTEAF
TRBV5-1	TRBJ2-7	ASSPRTGSVYEQY
TRBV14	TRBJ2-3	ASSPRLAGTDTQY
TRBV12-5	TRBJ1-2	ASGLGTGVSGYT
TRBV6-5	TRBJ1-1	ASSSGDTEAF
TRBV18	TRBJ1-1	ASSTTQDTEAF
TRBV6-5	TRBJ1-2	ASSLTGLYGYT
TRBV7-2	TRBJ1-6	ASSLFMLGDSPLH
TRBV28	TRBJ1-2	ASSFQEHYGYT
TRBV5-8	TRBJ1-5	ASSRPLGGVSNQPQH
TRBV6-5	TRBJ1-5	ASSYGPRNQPQH
TRBV6-5	TRBJ2-1	ASSWDNNEQF
TRBV3-1/TRBV3-2	TRBJ1-1	ASRTGQNTEAF
TRBV7-9	TRBJ1-3	ASSSSGISGNTIY
TRBV19	TRBJ2-3	ASSLQGIGADTQY
TRBV18	TRBJ1-2	ASSPDRDSGYT
TRBV28	TRBJ1-5	ASRTGTFQPQH